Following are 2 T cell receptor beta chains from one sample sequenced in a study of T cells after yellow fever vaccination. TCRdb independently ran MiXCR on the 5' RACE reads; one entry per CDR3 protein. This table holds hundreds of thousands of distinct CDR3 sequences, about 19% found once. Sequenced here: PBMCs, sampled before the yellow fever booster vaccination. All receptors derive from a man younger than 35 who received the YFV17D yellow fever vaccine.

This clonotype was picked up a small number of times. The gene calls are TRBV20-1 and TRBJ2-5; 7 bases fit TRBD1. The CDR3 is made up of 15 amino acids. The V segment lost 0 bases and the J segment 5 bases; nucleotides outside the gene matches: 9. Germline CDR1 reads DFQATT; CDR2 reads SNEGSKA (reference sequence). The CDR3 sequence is CSARDPRDRWETQYF. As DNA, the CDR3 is TGCAGTGCTAGAGATCCCCGGGACAGATGGGAGACCCAGTACTTC.

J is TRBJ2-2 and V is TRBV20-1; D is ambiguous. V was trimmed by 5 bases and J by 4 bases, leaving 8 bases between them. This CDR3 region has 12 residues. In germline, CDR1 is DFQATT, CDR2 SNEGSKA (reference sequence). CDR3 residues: CSAPWSTGELFF. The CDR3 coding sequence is TGCAGTGCTCCCTGGAGCACCGGGGAGCTGTTTTTT.